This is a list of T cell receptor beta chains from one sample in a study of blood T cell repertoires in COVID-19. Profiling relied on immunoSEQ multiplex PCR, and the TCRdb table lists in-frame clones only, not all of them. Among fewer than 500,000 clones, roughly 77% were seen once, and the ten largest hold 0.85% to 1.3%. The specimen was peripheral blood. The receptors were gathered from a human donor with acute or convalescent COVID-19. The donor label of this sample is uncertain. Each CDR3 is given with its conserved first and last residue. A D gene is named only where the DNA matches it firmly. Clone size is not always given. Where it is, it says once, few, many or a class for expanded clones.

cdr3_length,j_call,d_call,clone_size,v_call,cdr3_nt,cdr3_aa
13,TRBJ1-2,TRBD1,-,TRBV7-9,TGTGCCAGCAGCTCCTACAGGGGTAAAGTCTACACCTTC,CASSSYRGKVYTF
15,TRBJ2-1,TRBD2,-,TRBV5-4,TGTGCCAGCAGCTTGGATTGGCGGGAGATCGATGAGCAGTTCTTC,CASSLDWREIDEQFF
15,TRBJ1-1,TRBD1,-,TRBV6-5,TGTGCCAGCCTACCTCTCGGGACAGGTCGAACTGAAGCTTTCTTT,CASLPLGTGRTEAFF
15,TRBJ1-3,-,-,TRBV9,TGTGCCAGCAGCGTGGGCGGGACGGCTGGAAACACCATATATTTT,CASSVGGTAGNTIYF
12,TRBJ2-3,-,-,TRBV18,TGTGCCAGCTCAGGGACACCAGATACGCAGTATTTT,CASSGTPDTQYF
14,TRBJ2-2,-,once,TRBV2,TGTGCCAGCCAGACGGATACGAGGGCCGGGGAGCTGTTTTTT,CASQTDTRAGELFF
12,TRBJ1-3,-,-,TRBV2,TGTGCCAGCAGTGAAGCCCAGAACACCATATATTTT,CASSEAQNTIYF
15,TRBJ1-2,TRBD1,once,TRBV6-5,TGTGCCAGCACGTCACAGGGGCGAAAATTTTATGGCTACACCTTC,CASTSQGRKFYGYTF
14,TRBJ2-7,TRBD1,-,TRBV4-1,TGCGCCAGCAGTTCCACTCATACAGGGGACGAGCAGTACTTC,CASSSTHTGDEQYF
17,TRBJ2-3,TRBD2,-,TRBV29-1,TGCAGCGTTGAAGTAAGAGCGGGGGGGCCGATGGTAGATACGCAGTATTTT,CSVEVRAGGPMVDTQYF
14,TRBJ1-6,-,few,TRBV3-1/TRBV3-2,TGTGCCAGCAGCGCAGGGGACTATAATTCACCCCTCCACTTT,CASSAGDYNSPLHF
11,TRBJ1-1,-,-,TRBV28,TGTGCCAGCATCGCGACGGGAGGAGCTTTCTTT,CASIATGGAFF
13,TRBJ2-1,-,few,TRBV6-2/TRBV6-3,TGTGCCAGCAGCGCGACTGGTATAGATGAGCAGTTCTTC,CASSATGIDEQFF